This record concerns one T cell receptor beta chain sequence. Profiling relied on immunoSEQ multiplex PCR, and the TCRdb table lists in-frame clones only, not all of them. The sample has fewer than 350,000 clones; around nine tenths are singletons. The data derive from a study of blood T cell repertoires in COVID-19. The CDR3 runs to 16 residues. Germline assignment: CDR1 MDHEN and CDR2 SYDVKM. With V trimmed by 6 bases and J by 6 bases, 9 bases remained unmatched. The V call is TRBV28, the J call TRBJ1-5; TRBD1 matches at 12 bases. This receptor was taken from a woman aged 40 to 49 who had recovered from COVID-19. Sequenced material: PBMCs or T cells enriched from blood (not recorded which). CDR3 protein: CASRPGQGASGQPQHF. CDR3 in DNA: TGTGCCAGCAGACCGGGACAGGGGGCGTCAGGTCAGCCCCAGCATTTT. Supplemented by reference TRBV28 and TRBJ1-5, the full variable domain reads DVKVTQSSRYLVKRTGEKVFLECVQDMDHENMFWYRQDPGLGLRLIYFSYDVKMKEKGDIPEGYSVSREKKERFSLILESASTNQTSMYLCASRPGQGASGQPQHFGDGTRLSIL.